The present entry profiles one TCR beta chain with its context. Here immunoSEQ multiplex PCR was the method, and the copy in TCRdb shows in-frame clones only, minus some. The sample lists roughly 2.1 million clones; under 95% were seen once. Naive CD8 populations comprised CD45RO-negative cells positively selected for CCR7, excluding terminally differentiated effector memory CD45RA+ cells. These data originate in a study of shared clonotypes between healthy human individuals. Germline loops: CDR1 SNHLY, CDR2 FYNNEI. The length of the CDR3 is 15 residues. V lost 3 bases and J lost 3, with 15 bases in between.

The sequence was obtained from a young man in good health. Some clones in this sample may be carry-over from other donors' samples. The rearrangement joins TRBV2 to TRBJ2-7; no firm D call. Sequenced: naive CD8+ T cells from PBMCs. CDR3: CASSDSLRRDYEQYF. The CDR3 DNA reads TGTGCCAGCAGTGATTCCTTGCGGCGCGACTACGAGCAGTACTTC.